This T cell receptor (beta chain) was found in a study of T cell changes during pregnancy in multiple sclerosis. The repertoire was sequenced with immunoSEQ multiplex PCR; TCRdb's copy has only in-frame clones and lacks some. The sample includes 100,000 or so clones, approximately 90% of them seen just once. In its sample, this clone was seen a few times. Germline V CDR1 and CDR2: GTSNPN, SVGIG (reference sequence). Trimming stripped 8 bases from V and 5 bases from J, with 15 bases between. This CDR3 is 12 amino acids long. Sequenced material: peripheral blood, taken in the second trimester of pregnancy. The origin of this receptor is a female donor with multiple sclerosis, enrolled in a pregnancy study. This chain uses TRBV30 with TRBJ1-1, with D unclear. CDR3 protein: CAAIREGTEAFF. The CDR3 nucleotides read TGTGCCGCTATTCGGGAGGGTACTGAAGCTTTCTTT.